The source of this T cell receptor (beta chain) is a study of tumor-infiltrating lymphocytes in primary liver carcinoma (dated by TCRdb to the late 2010s). Regarding the research as a whole: Between late 2015 and 2016, roughly five patients in China with histopathologically diagnosed primary liver carcinoma had surgical resection. The five patients, three men and two women aged 30 to 69 years, had hepatocellular carcinoma (four) or combined HCC and intrahepatic cholangiocarcinoma (one). Reproducibility between technical replicate repertoires was high, with correlation coefficients above 0.98 and mean shared-clone rates about 0.91. Roughly 3.65 to 8 million productive TCRbeta reads were obtained per sample, and no significant difference in read depth was found between tissue types. The five patients had tumors staged T1-T3 N0M0, with maximum diameters ranging from roughly 4 to 10 cm. For each liver tumor, the study sampled five regions along with adjacent normal tissue and blood, and applied TCRbeta repertoire sequencing, expression microarrays and whole-exome sequencing. A total of roughly 35 specimens from 5 patients, comprising about 25 tumor regions, 5 adjacent noncancerous liver tissues and 5 peripheral blood samples, were covered by TCRbeta repertoire sequencing. Here is what the overall study found, with its caveats: Repertoire overlap was higher between tumor regions (mean roughly 35%) than tumor-adjacent (approximately 17%) or tumor-blood (roughly 14%) pairs, consistent with antigen-driven expansion. The study included only five patients, and the authors note findings should be validated in a larger study. Only the TCR beta chain was sequenced, so true repertoire diversity is likely underestimated because unpaired alpha chains were not captured. Bulk unsorted samples precluded comparing CD4+ and CD8+ T cell repertoires. The top 250 clones made up a significantly larger repertoire fraction in tumors than in blood (p = 0.039).

Using a constant-region primer and ProtoScript II reverse transcriptase, TCRbeta-specific cDNA was reverse-transcribed from approximately 0.55 ug total RNA. The TCRbeta libraries were prepared through three rounds of nested multiplex PCR following a slightly modified ARM-PCR procedure. Each of the first two PCR rounds ran for approximately 10 cycles using multiplex TRBV1-TRBV30 forward primers together with a Cbeta reverse primer. Sample barcodes and Illumina adapters were attached in a final 25-cycle PCR using Deep VentR polymerase. Amplicons of 200-500 bp were gel-purified with a QIAquick gel extraction kit before sequencing. An Illumina HiSeq 2500 was used to sequence the TCRbeta amplicons, generating 250-bp paired-end reads. The original pipeline was this. Reads were quality-trimmed with Trimmomatic v0.33, and paired reads were merged with FLASH v1.2.11 to recover full CDR3 sequences. V, D and J germline segments were assigned to the rearranged TCRbeta sequences using MiGEC v1.2.1b. Clonotype statistics and Shannon-Wiener diversity indices were computed with VDJtools v1.0.0. Except for diversity analysis, only each sample's 250 most abundant clonotypes were used in subsequent analyses to reduce sampling bias. TCRdb applied fastp at Q25 and MiXCR to the public reads, then kept only in-frame beta chains. All rows with the same CDR3 protein become a single entry with the most common DNA and genes. The authors' filters were not applied to this entry. For this sample the table gives about 330,000 distinct CDR3 sequences, of which almost 65% were detected only once. The ten top clones hold about 6.3% of the sample.

Blood RNA was extracted from unsorted whole blood using TRIzol reagent, and germline DNA was obtained with the DNeasy Blood & Tissue kit. Patients had chronic HBV infection and were treatment-naive at sampling. Before surgery, about 4 milliliters of peripheral blood were collected into K2EDTA tubes. Points on this clonotype: There is no known antigen for this receptor. Base-call qualities are not available, and no considerably larger clone is one nucleotide away.

CDR1 and CDR2, per the germline V gene (reference sequence), are GTSNPN and SVGIG. V is cut back by 5 bases and J by 9 bases, with 11 bases in the junction unmatched. The CDR3 goes from the cysteine to the phenylalanine over 14 residues. Left in the record is the CDR3 DNA by itself, 42 bases read in frame from the first base. The chain was built from TRBV30 and TRBJ2-1; TRBD1 aligns with 9 central bases. This receptor was taken from a man aged 35 to 55 with primary liver carcinoma and hepatitis B virus infection. The sequencing sample was made of peripheral blood. Here is the DNA: TGTGCCTGGGACGGGGACAGGGATGTAAGTGAGCAGTTCTTC. The encoded protein is CAWDGDRDVSEQFF.